These 26 T cell receptor gamma chains were all obtained from the same sample, sequenced in a study of intestinal T cells in coeliac disease. LymphoTrack primers amplified TRG sequences from about 200 ng of biopsy DNA. TCRdb reapplied CATT to the multiplex PCR reads. The sample carries more than 700 gamma-chain clones, about 40% recorded once. For each case, the template was genomic DNA from ten roughly 4.8-µm formalin-fixed paraffin-embedded scrolls. The sample taken for sequencing was a duodenal biopsy. The receptor source for this set is a human donor who served as a control with a normal duodenal biopsy, not a healthy volunteer.

This clone was seen more than once but under ten times. V and J are TRGV2 and TRGJP2. The V and J ends lost 10 bases and 0 bases, in that order; junction bases with no gene match: 11. This CDR3 comprises 15 residues. Germline CDR1 reads EGSNGY; CDR2 reads YDSYNSKV. CDR3 sequence: CATGTGYSSDWIKTF. DNA of the CDR3: TGTGCCACTGGGACGGGATATAGTAGTGATTGGATCAAGACGTTT.

The chain carries TRGV8 and TRGJ1 or TRGJ2. Germline CDR1 reads VENAVY; CDR2 reads YDSYNSRV. The CDR3 sequence is 11 residues long. Unmatched junction bases numbered 8, after V lost 5 bases and J lost 10 bases. The CDR3 sequence is CATWGRQKKLF. In DNA form, the CDR3 reads TGTGCCACCTGGGGACGACAAAAGAAACTCTTT.

The rearrangement joins TRGV4 to TRGJ1 or TRGJ2. Germline assignment: CDR1 EGSTGY and CDR2 YDSYTSSV. The CDR3 is 15 residues long. With V trimmed by 12 bases and J by 0 bases, 17 bases remained unmatched. The CDR3 loop reads CAHLGNTSNYYKKLF. Written as DNA, the CDR3 is TGTGCCCACCTGGGGAACACTTCGAATTATTATAAGAAACTCTTT.

The rearrangement links TRGV9 to TRGJ1 or TRGJ2. This CDR3 spans 13 amino acids. Germline CDR1 reads GITISATS; CDR2 reads ISYDGTV (reference sequence). The V segment lost 0 bases and the J segment 6 bases; nucleotides outside the gene matches: 5. As DNA, the CDR3 is TGTGCCTTGTGGGAGGTGGCGGGTTATAAGAAACTCTTT. Amino acid sequence: CALWEVAGYKKLF.

To note about this clone: This likely traces to a read error, being one base from a far larger clone. Other DNA sequences in this specimen translate into the identical CDR3. This chain uses TRGV10 with TRGJ1 or TRGJ2. TRGV10 qualifies as an ORF whose function is uncertain. The CDR3 covers 14 residues. The CDR3 bases are TGTGCTGCGTGGACCCACGGGGATTACTATAAGAAACTCTTT. Encoded protein: CAAWTHGDYYKKLF.

This clone is categorized as large. The genes are TRGV8 and TRGJP2. Trimming took 7 bases from V and 7 from J; bases not matched to a gene: 0. The length of the CDR3 is 10 residues. The germline gives CDR1 VENAVY, CDR2 YDSYNSRV. Written as DNA, the CDR3 is TGTGCCACCTGTGATTGGATCAAGACGTTT. Amino acids: CATCDWIKTF.

The chain couples TRGV3 to TRGJP1. The CDR3 extends over 14 amino acids. CDR1 is VTNTFY and CDR2 is YDVSTARD in the germline V gene (reference sequence). Trimming cost V 1 base and J 5 bases; bases outside gene matches: 4. The DNA of the CDR3 is TGTGCCACCTGGGACAGTCCGACTGGTTGGTTCAAGATATTT. Translated: CATWDSPTGWFKIF.

This sequence joins TRGV3 and TRGJ1 or TRGJ2. J gave up 6 bases and V 12 bases, and 14 bases lay outside the gene matches. The CDR3 consists of 12 residues. Germline V lookup: CDR1 VTNTFY, CDR2 YDVSTARD (reference sequence). CDR3 bases: TGTGCCTTCGAGGAGGGTATTTATAAGAAACTCTTT. Translating gives CAFEEGIYKKLF.

This clone was seen a few times. The V and J genes are TRGV8 and TRGJ1 or TRGJ2. The CDR3 has 11 amino acids. The germline V gene has CDR1 VENAVY and CDR2 YDSYNSRV. The chain's CDR3 is CAPGISYKKLF. The CDR3 DNA sequence: TGTGCACCTGGGATTTCCTATAAGAAACTCTTT.

This clone was recorded a few times. This may arise from a read error, as a much more abundant clone is one base away. V and J are TRGV11 and TRGJP1. TRGV11 is known as an ORF, though its function is uncertain. The CDR3 is 15 residues long. CDR3 bases: TGTGCCTGCTGGATTAGGCACCCCACTGGTTGGCTCAAGATATTT. It translates to CACWIRHPTGWLKIF.

The V call is TRGV10, the J call TRGJP1. TRGV10 falls under the ORF class, with uncertain function. This CDR3 comprises 16 residues. The V and J ends lost 8 bases and 0 bases, in that order; junction bases with no gene match: 10. CDR3 DNA sequence: TGTGCTGCGTGGGATCAGGGACATACCACTGGTTGGTTCAAGATATTT. Its translation: CAAWDQGHTTGWFKIF.

J is TRGJ1 or TRGJ2 and V is TRGV10. TRGV10 is filed as an ORF, its function uncertain. The CDR3 totals 12 residues. J gave up 13 bases and V 8 bases, and 15 bases lay outside the gene matches. The CDR3 DNA reads as TGTGCTGCGTGGGATCGGGGTATAAGAAAACTCTTT. It codes for CAAWDRGIRKLF.

The chain recombines TRGV4 with TRGJ1 or TRGJ2. CDR3 length: 15 amino acids. V gave up 12 bases and J gave up 2 bases; unmatched junction bases: 19. Germline CDR1 is EGSTGY and CDR2 is YDSYTSSV. The CDR3 nucleotides are TGTGCCCACCTGGGATGGGCCTTGGATTATTATAAGAAACTCTTT. Its translation is CAHLGWALDYYKKLF.

V and J are TRGV2 and TRGJP1. Germline V gene sequence: CDR1 EGSNGY, CDR2 YDSYNSKV. The length of the CDR3 is 17 residues. After removal of 0 bases from V and 8 bases from J, the junction contained 15 bases not matched to a gene. The CDR3 coding sequence is TGTGCCACCTGGGACGGGGCTCTTCAGCCACTGGGTTGGTTCAAGATATTT. This sequence encodes CATWDGALQPLGWFKIF.

CDR3 in amino acids: CACGRWGYKKLF. The DNA of the CDR3 is TGTGCTTGTGGGAGGTGGGGTTATAAGAAACTCTTT. The genes are TRGV9 and TRGJ1 or TRGJ2. Looked up from germline, CDR1 is GITISATS and CDR2 is ISYDGTV (reference sequence). This CDR3 spans 12 amino acids.

The CDR3 is CALWDHYYKKLF. CDR3 DNA: TGTGCCTTGTGGGACCATTATTATAAGAAACTCTTT. The rearrangement links TRGV9 to TRGJ1 or TRGJ2. The CDR3 has 12 amino acids. V was pared by 4 bases and J by 2 bases, with 2 bases of the junction left unmatched. CDR1 is GITISATS, CDR2 ISYDGTV, per germline (reference sequence).

The chain employs TRGV9 and TRGJ1 or TRGJ2. The V gene end was trimmed by 3 bases and the J gene end by 7 bases; junction bases not matched to a gene: 9. CDR1 is GITISATS and CDR2 is ISYDGTV in the germline V gene (reference sequence). The CDR3 has 13 residues. The CDR3 DNA reads as TGTGCCTTGTGGGAGTCGCAATGGTATAAGAAACTCTTT. Translated: CALWESQWYKKLF.

V gene TRGV3 combines with J gene TRGJ1 or TRGJ2. With V trimmed by 0 bases and J by 3 bases, 5 bases remained unmatched. CDR3 length: 14 residues. Germline V gene data show CDR1 as VTNTFY and CDR2 as YDVSTARD (reference sequence). The CDR3 region is CATWDRGAYYKKLF. The CDR3 bases are TGTGCCACCTGGGACAGGGGAGCTTATTATAAGAAACTCTTT.

This clone was counted only a few times. A far more abundant clone sits one base away, making this likely a read error. This specimen includes other DNA sequences encoding the same CDR3. The chain has TRGV11 and TRGJP2. TRGV11 is classed as an ORF, of uncertain function. This CDR3 comprises 16 residues. The CDR3 here is CACWIRHPSSDWIKTF. DNA for the CDR3: TGTGCCTGCTGGATTAGGCACCCGAGTAGTGACTGGATCAAGACGTTT.

Turning to this clone: A far larger clone is a single base away, which makes a read error likely. The sample has other DNA sequences that encode this CDR3 too. This chain joins TRGV3 and TRGJ1 or TRGJ2. Germline V gene data show CDR1 as VTNTFY and CDR2 as YDVSTARD (reference sequence). The CDR3 covers 13 residues. The CDR3 reads CATWDRPHYKKLF. CDR3 DNA sequence: TGTGCCACCTGGGACAGGCCTCATTATAAGAAACTTTTT.

With regard to this clone: With only one base between it and a far larger clone, this is likely a read error. The same CDR3 arises from other DNA sequences in this sample as well. CDR3 loop: CATWDRPHYKKLF. In DNA form, the CDR3 reads TGTGCCACTTGGGACAGGCCTCATTATAAGAAACTCTTT. The V call is TRGV3, the J call TRGJ1 or TRGJ2. The V gene's germline CDR1 is VTNTFY and CDR2 YDVSTARD (reference sequence). The CDR3 runs to 13 residues.

The V and J genes are TRGV2 and TRGJ1 or TRGJ2. J lost 7 bases, V lost 0 bases, and 6 bases had no gene match. The CDR3 is made up of 13 amino acids. Germline V gene data show CDR1 as EGSNGY and CDR2 as YDSYNSKV. The CDR3 DNA follows: TGTGCCACCTGGGACGGGCCCCGGTATAAGAAACTCTTT. Protein sequence: CATWDGPRYKKLF.

This clone showed up just a few times. The genes are TRGV8 and TRGJ1 or TRGJ2. The germline V gene has CDR1 VENAVY and CDR2 YDSYNSRV. The CDR3 has 12 residues. CDR3 bases: TGTGCACCTGGGATGGTTTATTATAAGAAACTCTTT. It encodes CAPGMVYYKKLF.

This clone is large in the sample. Other DNA sequences in this specimen translate into the identical CDR3. This chain links TRGV10 with TRGJP1. TRGV10 is an ORF, with its function uncertain. CDR3 length equals 14 residues. After removal of 8 bases from V and 3 bases from J, the junction contained 7 bases not matched to a gene. This chain's CDR3 is CAAWEPATGWFKIF. In DNA, the CDR3 is TGTGCTGCGTGGGAGCCAGCCACTGGTTGGTTCAAGATATTT.

This clone is large (0.1 to 1%). The V gene is TRGV3, the J gene TRGJ1 or TRGJ2. CDR3 length: 15 residues. Germline V gene sequence: CDR1 VTNTFY, CDR2 YDVSTARD (reference sequence). With 3 bases clipped from V and 0 bases from J, the junction kept 8 bases outside the gene matches. The CDR3 loop is CATWDGYKNYYKKLF. The CDR3 bases are TGTGCCACCTGGGACGGGTACAAGAATTATTATAAGAAACTCTTT.

This clone appeared a few times. The V and J genes are TRGV8 and TRGJP2. The junction had 5 bases not matched to a gene; V was cut back by 5 bases and J by 8 bases. This CDR3 is built from 12 residues. The germline CDR1 and CDR2 sequences are VENAVY and YDSYNSRV. Written as DNA, the CDR3 is TGTGCCACCTGGGGAGACGATTGGATCAAGACGTTT. As protein: CATWGDDWIKTF.